The entry that follows covers one T cell receptor (beta chain) sequence. Antigen unknown. Repertoires were generated with immunoSEQ multiplex PCR, while TCRdb's copy carries only in-frame clones and drops some. This table has approximately 74,000 clones, over 60% appearing once. V was clipped by 4 bases and J by 8 bases, with 6 bases between them. The CDR3 is 11 amino acids. Germline V gene data show CDR1 as SGHAT and CDR2 as FQNNGV. The data were taken from a study of OX40 agonist ivuxolimab in advanced cancers. Background on the study: Patients were given ivuxolimab, an antibody that agonizes OX40 (CD134). Patient treatment consisted of intravenous ivuxolimab administration every 2 weeks at 0.01 to 10 mg/kg. Overall study findings and caveats: Expanded clones were, on average, more numerous in CD8+ T cells than in CD4+. Dosing at 0.1 to 3.0 mg/kg was accompanied by clonal expansion of CD4+ and CD8+ blood T cells by week 6.

The chain combines TRBV11-2 with TRBJ2-1; unclear D gene. The source material was CD4+ or CD8+ T cells sorted from blood, sampled in a trial of the OX40 agonist ivuxolimab. The clonotype was recovered from an adult with an advanced solid tumor such as melanoma, head and neck, liver or kidney cancer. The CDR3 nucleotides read TGTGCCAGCAGCTCCCTACATGAGCAGTTCTTC. This gives the protein CASSSLHEQFF.